Listed below are T cell receptor beta chains from one sample, sequenced in a study of blood T cell repertoires in COVID-19. The protocol was immunoSEQ multiplex PCR, while the TCRdb copy is restricted to in-frame clones and leaves out a portion. The table includes about 210,000 clones, roughly 94% detected once. Sequences were obtained from peripheral blood. These receptor sequences come from a man aged 25 to 45 with acute or convalescent COVID-19. The CDR3 runs from the conserved cysteine through the conserved F or W. The D gene is left open where the match is weak. Size tells how often a clone was seen (once, few, many) or the class of an expanded clone, and some rows leave it out.

J gene	V gene	clone size	D gene	CDR3 protein	CDR3 DNA
TRBJ1-2	TRBV12-3/TRBV12-4	NA	NA	CASRTGVYGYTF	TGTGCCAGCAGGACAGGCGTCTATGGCTACACCTTC
TRBJ1-5	TRBV30	once	TRBD1	CAWSGTAAGPQHF	TGTGCCTGGAGCGGGACAGCCGCGGGTCCCCAGCATTTT
TRBJ2-3	TRBV4-2	NA	NA	CASSQALGAPLEDTQYF	TGTGCCAGCAGCCAGGCCCTGGGGGCCCCCTTAGAAGATACGCAGTATTTT
TRBJ1-1	TRBV9	NA	NA	CASSPGDRGLFF	TGTGCCAGCAGCCCGGGAGACAGAGGGCTTTTCTTT
TRBJ2-7	TRBV5-4	NA	NA	CASSWGGGALREQYF	TGTGCCAGCAGCTGGGGCGGTGGCGCCCTACGAGAGCAGTACTTC
TRBJ1-6	TRBV5-1	NA	NA	CASSLAGAGSPLHF	TGCGCCAGCTCTTTAGCGGGGGCGGGTTCACCCCTCCACTTT
TRBJ2-7	TRBV5-4	NA	TRBD2	CASSPLPGTSGSEQYF	TGTGCCAGCAGCCCTCTTCCCGGGACTAGCGGGAGTGAGCAGTACTTC
TRBJ1-5	TRBV5-8	NA	TRBD1	CASSPGTGGVTQHF	TGTGCCAGCAGCCCGGGGACAGGTGGCGTGACCCAGCATTTT
TRBJ1-2	TRBV12-3/TRBV12-4	once	NA	CASNLVANGYTF	TGTGCCAGCAACCTGGTAGCGAATGGCTACACCTTC
TRBJ2-7	TRBV7-9	NA	NA	CASSLNVRAPTYEQYF	TGTGCCAGCAGCTTAAACGTCAGGGCTCCTACCTACGAGCAGTACTTC
TRBJ1-2	TRBV19	once	NA	CASSTGSRNFYGYTF	TGTGCCAGTAGCACAGGGTCTCGGAATTTCTATGGCTACACCTTC
TRBJ2-3	TRBV5-4	NA	NA	CASSLHGTDTQYF	TGTGCCAGCAGCTTACATGGCACAGATACGCAGTATTTT
TRBJ1-3	TRBV21-1	NA	NA	CASSPKNEGGCSGNTIYF	TGTGCCAGCAGCCCAAAGAATGAAGGGGGTTGCTCTGGAAACACCATATATTTT
TRBJ2-2	TRBV7-9	NA	TRBD1	CASSLMDRTGELFF	TGTGCCAGCAGCTTAATGGACAGGACCGGGGAGCTGTTTTTT
TRBJ1-4	TRBV7-9	NA	NA	CASSLAGHNEKLFF	TGTGCCAGCAGCTTAGCGGGACACAATGAAAAACTGTTTTTT
TRBJ2-7	TRBV2	NA	NA	CATGEGYEQYF	TGTGCCACCGGGGAAGGATACGAGCAGTACTTC
TRBJ1-1	TRBV11-3	NA	NA	CASSFLANTEAFF	TGTGCCAGCAGCTTTTTGGCGAACACTGAAGCTTTCTTT
TRBJ2-7	TRBV7-9	NA	TRBD2	CASSFSGTSGYEQYF	TGTGCCAGCAGCTTTTCCGGGACTAGCGGCTACGAGCAGTACTTC
TRBJ1-1	TRBV5-4	NA	NA	CASSLAGGNTEAFF	TGTGCCAGCAGCTTGGCCGGGGGGAACACTGAAGCTTTCTTT
TRBJ2-2	TRBV5-5	NA	NA	CASSWRQTNTGELFF	TGTGCCAGCAGCTGGAGGCAGACGAACACCGGGGAGCTGTTTTTT
TRBJ2-1	TRBV7-2	NA	NA	CASSRGGYNEQFF	TGTGCCAGCAGCCGAGGTGGATACAATGAGCAGTTCTTC
TRBJ1-1	TRBV25-1	NA	NA	CASIGRGLNTEAFF	TGTGCCAGCATTGGGAGGGGTTTGAACACTGAAGCTTTCTTT
TRBJ2-4	TRBV15	NA	TRBD2	CATSDHSGGSTQYF	TGTGCCACCAGCGACCATTCGGGAGGTTCCACTCAGTACTTC
TRBJ2-7	TRBV19	NA	NA	CASRPGPRAGEQYF	TGTGCCAGTAGGCCTGGACCGCGAGCGGGCGAGCAGTACTTC
TRBJ1-6	TRBV6-6	NA	NA	CASTRGQNNSPLHF	TGTGCCAGCACCCGTGGACAGAATAATTCACCCCTCCACTTT
TRBJ2-5	TRBV5-4	NA	NA	CASSLALGPEETQYF	TGTGCCAGCAGCTTGGCGCTGGGGCCGGAAGAGACCCAGTACTTC